These 23 T cell receptor beta chains share one sample of origin, sequenced in a study of T cells in Graves' hyperthyroidism and ophthalmopathy. Amplified TCR beta CDR3 regions came from RNA transcripts. The HTBI primer set drove a first-round RT-PCR of the TCR CDR3. MiXCR was run by TCRdb on the multiplex PCR reads, yielding one entry per CDR3 protein. The data contain 730,000 or so distinct CDR3 sequences, roughly a sixth of them seen just once; the ten biggest clones take up around 17%. Sequencing was done on a sample of blood. Receptors originate from a woman between 50 and 59 years old with Graves' hyperthyroidism that later progressed to Graves' ophthalmopathy.

The chain couples TRBV12-3 or TRBV12-4 to TRBJ1-3, with 8 bases matching TRBD1. The CDR3 contains 13 residues. The junction had 5 bases not matched to a gene; V was cut back by 6 bases and J by 7 bases. As DNA, the CDR3 is TGTGCCAGCAGCTGGACAGGGAGGAACACCATATATTTT. Its translation is CASSWTGRNTIYF.

The rearrangement links TRBV19 to TRBJ2-1, with D tentatively TRBD2 (5 bases). Trimming left V 3 bases short and J 0 bases short, with 9 bases between. Germline V lookup: CDR1 LNHDA, CDR2 SQIVND (reference sequence). CDR3 length: 15 amino acids. CDR3 nucleotide sequence: TGTGCCAGTAGTATTTTCCGGGGCTCCTACAATGAGCAGTTCTTC. Its translation is CASSIFRGSYNEQFF.

This clonotype has only one observation. This may arise from a read error, as a much more abundant clone is one base away. This rearrangement joins TRBV27 to TRBJ2-7, with D hard to call. CDR1 MNHEY and CDR2 SMNVEV come from the germline V gene (reference sequence). This CDR3 has 13 amino acids. Deletions cut 0 bases from V and 4 bases from J, with 7 bases between. In DNA form, the CDR3 reads TGTGCCAGCAGTTTATCCTTCGTATACGAGCAGTACTTC. Translating it yields CASSLSFVYEQYF.

This clonotype appeared many times. V usage is TRBV11-2 and J usage is TRBJ2-1, with 7 bases aligning to TRBD1. The germline V gene has CDR1 SGHAT and CDR2 FQNNGV. The ends lost 5 bases at V and 5 bases at J; junction bases unmatched: 6. The CDR3 runs 14 residues. The CDR3 region has the DNA TGTGCCAGCAGCCGGGACAGAGTAAACAATGAGCAGTTCTTC. Encoded protein: CASSRDRVNNEQFF. The full variable domain, rest sourced from reference TRBV11-2 and TRBJ2-1, is EAGVAQSPRYKIIEKRQSVAFWCNPISGHATLYWYQQILGQGPKLLIQFQNNGVVDDSQLPKDRFSAERLKGVDSTLKIQPAKLEDSAVYLCASSRDRVNNEQFFGPGTRLTVL.

This clonotype was seen repeatedly, ten times or more. The CDR3 protein is CSAWDRAQETQYF. CDR3 in DNA: TGCAGTGCATGGGACAGGGCGCAAGAGACCCAGTACTTC. The chain combines TRBV20-1 with TRBJ2-5; 9 bases match TRBD1. CDR3 length equals 13 residues. CDR1 and CDR2 from the germline V gene are DFQATT and SNEGSKA (reference sequence). Trimming cost V 6 bases and J 2 bases; bases outside gene matches: 4.

This clonotype was detected a few times. The rearrangement joins TRBV5-1 to TRBJ1-1; D may be TRBD1 (6 bases). This CDR3 has 13 amino acids. From germline, CDR1 is SGHRS and CDR2 YFSETQ. Trimming removed 3 bases at V and 7 bases at J, with 13 bases between. CDR3: CASSWDIRHEAFF. The CDR3, as DNA: TGCGCCAGCAGCTGGGACATCCGCCATGAAGCTTTCTTT.

This clonotype appeared a few times. The chain joins TRBV6-1 to TRBJ1-4, with TRBD1 identical over 8 bases. V dropped 6 bases and J dropped 8; count of bases not matched to a gene: 8. Germline V gene data show CDR1 as MNHNS and CDR2 as SASEGT. The length of the CDR3 is 14 residues. The CDR3 DNA follows: TGTGCCAGCAGATCCGACAGGGGTCGGGAAAAACTGTTTTTT. It encodes CASRSDRGREKLFF.

This clonotype was seen more than once but under ten times. The chain links TRBV20-1 to TRBJ2-5; the D gene is possibly TRBD1 (6 bases). The CDR3 runs to 15 residues. Germline V lookup: CDR1 DFQATT, CDR2 SNEGSKA (reference sequence). Trimming stripped 3 bases from V and 4 bases from J, with 18 bases between. The CDR3 bases are TGCAGTGCTAGTGGGGGCCGACTATTACGAGAGACCCAGTACTTC. This codes for CSASGGRLLRETQYF.

This clonotype has a handful of counts. The J gene is TRBJ1-2, the V gene TRBV11-2; TRBD1 matches at 7 bases. J gave up 3 bases and V 5 bases, and 12 bases lay outside the gene matches. Per germline, CDR1 SGHAT and CDR2 FQNNGV. This CDR3 has 16 amino acids. CDR3 coding DNA: TGTGCCAGCAGCGTCAGCCGGGACAGAAACGACTATGGCTACACCTTC. This gives the protein CASSVSRDRNDYGYTF.

This clonotype was detected ten times or more. The rearrangement links TRBV12-3 or TRBV12-4 to TRBJ1-1, with TRBD1 matching 9 bases. V lost 5 bases, J lost 6 bases, and 7 bases stayed unmatched. This CDR3 region has 14 residues. Here the CDR3 DNA reads TGTGCCAGCAGTAACGTTGGGACAGGGCCTGAAGCTTTCTTT. It translates to CASSNVGTGPEAFF.

This clonotype has at least ten counts. V is TRBV2 and J is TRBJ2-3, with a possible D match to TRBD2 (6 bases). The CDR3 loop spans 13 amino acids. V shed 8 bases and J shed 0 bases, with 9 bases lying between them. Germline assignment: CDR1 SNHLY and CDR2 FYNNEI. In DNA form, the CDR3 reads TGTGCCAGCGTGGGGGGTAGCACAGATACGCAGTATTTT. Translation gives CASVGGSTDTQYF.

The rearrangement joins TRBV28 to TRBJ2-1, with D perhaps assigned TRBD1 or TRBD2 (6 bases each). Germline-derived CDR1 and CDR2 are MDHEN and SYDVKM. V was trimmed by 3 bases and J by 4 bases, leaving 13 bases between them. CDR3 length: 15 residues. The CDR3 is CASSFNGGGYNEQFF. CDR3 DNA sequence: TGTGCCAGCAGTTTTAACGGGGGCGGTTACAATGAGCAGTTCTTC.

This rearrangement joins TRBV2 to TRBJ1-1; D is perhaps TRBD1 (5 bases). Germline CDR1 reads SNHLY; CDR2 reads FYNNEI. V was clipped by 7 bases and J by 0 bases, with 15 bases between them. CDR3 length: 15 amino acids. The CDR3 DNA follows: TGTGCCAGCAATGGGGGTTCGGTGATGAACACTGAAGCTTTCTTT. Translating gives CASNGGSVMNTEAFF.

The chain combines TRBV24-1 with TRBJ1-5; D perhaps matches TRBD1 (5 bases). Trimming stripped 6 bases from V and 6 bases from J, with 11 bases between. CDR1 KGHDR and CDR2 SFDVKD come from the germline V gene. This CDR3 spans 13 amino acids. The DNA for the CDR3 is TGTGCCACCAGTTGGGGGGACGGTCAGCCCCAGCATTTT. Translating it yields CATSWGDGQPQHF.

This chain connects TRBV9 to TRBJ2-7; 10 bases agree with TRBD1. Per the germline V gene, CDR1 is SGDLS and CDR2 is YYNGEE. J was trimmed by 6 bases and V by 4 bases; bases with no gene match: 7. The CDR3 contains 14 residues. The CDR3 spells CASSSRQGAGEQYF. DNA of the CDR3: TGTGCCAGCAGCAGTCGACAGGGGGCTGGCGAGCAGTACTTC. The full variable domain, completed using reference TRBV9 and TRBJ2-7, is DSGVTQTPKHLITATGQRVTLRCSPRSGDLSVYWYQQSLDQGLQFLIQYYNGEERAKGNILERFSAQQFPDLHSELNLSSLELGDSALYFCASSSRQGAGEQYFGPGTRLTVT.

The rearrangement links TRBV6-5 to TRBJ2-7; D possibly corresponds to TRBD2 (5 bases). The V and J ends lost 0 bases and 2 bases respectively, with 8 bases between them. CDR1 is MNHEY and CDR2 is SVGAGI in the germline V gene. The CDR3 loop spans 14 amino acids. CDR3 bases: TGTGCCAGCAGTTACTCGGGAGTCGCCTACGAGCAGTACTTC. Amino acids: CASSYSGVAYEQYF.

This clonotype was counted many times. The rearrangement links TRBV12-3 or TRBV12-4 to TRBJ2-5; TRBD1 is a possible D gene (5 bases). The V end was cut by 6 bases, the J end by 3 bases, with 11 bases between. This CDR3 region has 13 residues. CDR3 amino acids: CASSTTGKETQYF. DNA for the CDR3: TGTGCCAGCAGCACCACAGGAAAAGAGACCCAGTACTTC.

This chain connects TRBV20-1 to TRBJ2-6, with a tentative D call TRBD1 (5 bases). Germline CDR1 is DFQATT and CDR2 is SNEGSKA (reference sequence). CDR3 size: 15 residues. V was trimmed by 0 bases and J by 8 bases, leaving 14 bases between them. The CDR3 loop is CSARDGGRVTNVLTF. DNA for the CDR3: TGCAGTGCTAGAGATGGTGGCAGGGTAACCAACGTCCTGACTTTC.

This clonotype was picked up many times. The chain joins TRBV12-3 or TRBV12-4 to TRBJ1-2; D is perhaps TRBD1 (6 bases). Trimming removed 8 bases from V and 3 bases from J, with 16 bases in between. The CDR3 is made up of 14 amino acids. CDR3 bases: TGTGCCAGCGCTGGGGCAGGGGTTGACTATGGCTACACCTTC. Amino acids: CASAGAGVDYGYTF.

The chain has TRBV14 and TRBJ2-7; possibly TRBD1 for D (6 bases). Germline V gene sequence: CDR1 SGHDN, CDR2 FVKESK. This CDR3 has 14 amino acids. The V and J ends lost 4 bases and 0 bases respectively, with 10 bases between them. The CDR3 bases are TGTGCCAGCAGCCCCTTGGGGGCCTCCTACGAGCAGTACTTC. Translation: CASSPLGASYEQYF.

This rearrangement joins TRBV9 to TRBJ1-1; 8 bases map to TRBD1. J gave up 6 bases and V 4 bases, and 11 bases lay outside the gene matches. CDR1 and CDR2 (germline): SGDLS, YYNGEE. The CDR3 loop spans 15 amino acids. The CDR3 region has the DNA TGTGCCAGCAGCTCGTCCGGGACAGGAGTCCCTGAAGCTTTCTTT. It specifies CASSSSGTGVPEAFF.

The chain is built from TRBV7-9 and TRBJ1-2, with D perhaps TRBD1 (6 bases). Trimming stripped 0 bases from V and 5 bases from J, with 13 bases between. This CDR3 contains 15 residues. Germline V gene sequence: CDR1 SEHNR, CDR2 FQNEAQ (reference sequence). This CDR3 is CASSLALTGRYGYTF. The CDR3 DNA follows: TGTGCCAGCAGCTTAGCTTTAACAGGGCGGTATGGCTACACCTTC.

This clonotype was seen repeatedly, ten times or more. V gene TRBV7-9 combines with J gene TRBJ1-1, with a weak D call TRBD1 (5 bases). The CDR3 runs 14 residues. Trimming cost V 7 bases and J 1 base, with 13 bases left between them. Germline CDR1 SEHNR, CDR2 FQNEAQ (reference sequence). This CDR3 reads CASTPGRGNTEAFF. The CDR3 DNA is TGTGCCAGCACCCCGGGGCGGGGGAACACTGAAGCTTTCTTT. Based on the CDR3 plus reference TRBV7-9 and TRBJ1-1, the full variable domain is DTGVSQNPRHKITKRGQNVTFRCDPISEHNRLYWYRQTLGQGPEFLTYFQNEAQLEKSRLLSDRFSAERPKGSFSTLEIQRTEQGDSAMYLCASTPGRGNTEAFFGQGTRLTVV.